This entry lists 30 T cell receptor beta chains sequenced from one sample in a study of T cell responses to AZD1222 COVID-19 vaccine. Profiled with immunoSEQ multiplex PCR; TCRdb holds only in-frame clones, not every one. The sample has about 73,000 clones, 80% seen once. The specimen comprised peripheral blood, sampled 28 days after the second AZD1222 dose. All receptors come from an adult who received the AZD1222 COVID-19 vaccine.

This clone was recorded only once. The gene calls are TRBV29-1 and TRBJ2-5, with 12 bases aligning to TRBD2. Trimming took 4 bases from V and 1 from J; bases not matched to a gene: 10. The germline V gene has CDR1 SQVTM and CDR2 ANQGSEA. CDR3 length: 17 amino acids. The CDR3 DNA sequence: TGCAGCGTTGCGGGGGCCGGGACTAGCGGGTTCCAAGAGACCCAGTACTTC. Amino acid sequence: CSVAGAGTSGFQETQYF.

The V and J genes are TRBV7-9 and TRBJ1-1, with a tentative D call TRBD1 (5 bases). This CDR3 has 13 amino acids. From germline, CDR1 is SEHNR and CDR2 FQNEAQ (reference sequence). V was clipped by 4 bases and J by 5 bases, with 11 bases between them. CDR3 residues: CASSSFRVTEAFF. The DNA for the CDR3 is TGTGCCAGCAGCTCATTCAGGGTTACTGAAGCTTTCTTT.

The chain combines TRBV29-1 with TRBJ1-2; tentatively, D is TRBD1 (6 bases). CDR3 length equals 12 residues. The V end was cut by 2 bases, the J end by 6 bases, with 10 bases between. Germline CDR1 reads SQVTM; CDR2 reads ANQGSEA. The CDR3 here is CSVEMGADGYTF. In nucleotides, the CDR3 is TGCAGCGTTGAAATGGGGGCAGATGGCTACACCTTC. Variable domain in full (rest from reference TRBV29-1 and TRBJ1-2): SAVISQKPSRDICQRGTSLTIQCQVDSQVTMMFWYRQQPGQSLTLIATANQGSEATYESGFVIDKFPISRPNLTFSTLTVSNMSPEDSSIYLCSVEMGADGYTFGSGTRLTVV.

This sequence joins TRBV6-1 and TRBJ2-7, with TRBD1 matching over 8 bases. Germline CDR1 reads MNHNS; CDR2 reads SASEGT. The CDR3 length is 15 residues. The trim removed 2 bases at V and 0 bases at J, leaving 3 bases unmatched. The CDR3: CASSEQGASSYEQYF. The CDR3 DNA reads TGTGCCAGCAGTGAACAGGGGGCGTCCTCCTACGAGCAGTACTTC.

This clone was detected only a few times. The rearrangement uses TRBV29-1 and TRBJ1-1; D perhaps matches TRBD1 (6 bases). The germline V and J ends were trimmed by 5 bases and 3 bases, with 7 bases remaining between them. In germline, CDR1 is SQVTM, CDR2 ANQGSEA. The CDR3 is made up of 11 amino acids. The CDR3 DNA follows: TGCAGCGTTCACAGGGACACTGAAGCTTTCTTT. This encodes CSVHRDTEAFF.

The chain has TRBV5-1 and TRBJ1-3; no clear D gene. Germline V gene lookup returns CDR1 SGHRS and CDR2 YFSETQ. V was shortened by 0 bases and J by 2 bases, with 6 bases between the two germline ends. The CDR3 loop spans 14 amino acids. CDR3 sequence (DNA): TGCGCCAGCAGCTTGGGAGGGCCTGGAAACACCATATATTTT. Its translation is CASSLGGPGNTIYF. Using reference TRBV5-1 and TRBJ1-3 for the parts outside the CDR3, the full variable domain is KAGVTQTPRYLIKTRGQQVTLSCSPISGHRSVSWYQQTPGQGLQFLFEYFSETQRNKGNFPGRFSGRQFSNSRSEMNVSTLELGDSALYLCASSLGGPGNTIYFGEGSWLTVV.

The chain uses TRBV19 and TRBJ2-2; D not resolved. Germline CDR1 and CDR2: LNHDA and SQIVND (reference sequence). This CDR3 region has 14 residues. V dropped 9 bases and J dropped 6 bases, with 17 bases sitting between them. For the CDR3, the DNA is TGTGCCAGCCTCTCAATAGAGGCGGCCGGGGAGCTGTTTTTT. The encoded protein is CASLSIEAAGELFF.

The chain joins TRBV28 to TRBJ2-7; D is possibly TRBD1 (6 bases). This CDR3 has 15 residues. Germline V gives CDR1 MDHEN, CDR2 SYDVKM. Between the trimmed V and J ends, which lost 3 bases and 7 bases, there was a span of 19 bases. The chain's CDR3 is CASSFGTRGVREQYF. The CDR3 DNA is TGTGCCAGCAGTTTTGGGACCAGGGGAGTGAGGGAGCAGTACTTC.

The chain carries TRBV3-1 (or the pseudogene TRBV3-2) and TRBJ2-1, with no clear D. The CDR3 is 12 amino acids. Germline-derived CDR1 and CDR2 are LGHDT and YNNKEL (reference sequence). With 1 base removed from V and 9 bases from J, the gap between germline ends came to 7 bases. The CDR3 region is CASSQGWGEQFF. DNA of the CDR3: TGTGCCAGCAGCCAAGGGTGGGGTGAGCAGTTCTTC.

The rearrangement joins TRBV5-5 to TRBJ2-1; D unresolved. This CDR3 is 13 amino acids long. The V end was cut by 2 bases, the J end by 1 base, with 4 bases between. Germline V lookup: CDR1 SGHKS, CDR2 YYEKEE (reference sequence). The DNA of the CDR3 is TGTGCCAGCAGCTTAGGGTCCTACAATGAGCAGTTCTTC. Translation gives CASSLGSYNEQFF.

The V gene is TRBV9, the J gene TRBJ2-1, with D perhaps matching TRBD1 (5 bases). The CDR3 is 14 residues long. Germline lookup yields CDR1 SGDLS and CDR2 YYNGEE. Deletions cut 3 bases from V and 5 bases from J, with 12 bases between. The CDR3: CASSGLKGNNEQFF. Written as DNA, the CDR3 is TGTGCCAGCAGCGGACTTAAGGGGAACAATGAGCAGTTCTTC.

This chain joins TRBV13 and TRBJ2-5, with D perhaps being TRBD1 or TRBD2 (5 bases each). This CDR3 comprises 12 residues. The germline V and J ends were trimmed by 3 bases and 6 bases, with 8 bases remaining between them. In germline, CDR1 is PRHDT, CDR2 FYEKMQ (reference sequence). CDR3 DNA sequence: TGTGCCAGCAGCTTTTCGGGGCAGACCCAGTACTTC. Amino acids: CASSFSGQTQYF.

This chain connects TRBV6-1 to TRBJ1-3; tentatively, D is TRBD1 (6 bases). The CDR3 is 18 amino acids. Between the trimmed V and J ends, which lost 4 bases and 3 bases, there was a span of 22 bases. CDR1 and CDR2 (germline): MNHNS, SASEGT. The CDR3 region is CASSATEVGGVLGNTIYF. The CDR3 DNA is TGTGCCAGCAGTGCAACGGAGGTAGGGGGAGTTCTTGGAAACACCATATATTTT.

V usage is TRBV6-5 and J usage is TRBJ1-2, with 7 bases matching TRBD1. The CDR3 is 13 residues long. J lost 5 bases, V lost 6 bases, and 6 bases had no gene match. From germline, CDR1 is MNHEY and CDR2 SVGAGI. This CDR3 reads CASRRTGEYGYTF. The CDR3 region has the DNA TGTGCCAGCAGGCGGACAGGCGAATATGGCTACACCTTC.

The CDR3 DNA sequence: TGTGCCAGCAGCAGCGGGGCCGCGGGAGATACGCAGTATTTT. Protein sequence: CASSSGAAGDTQYF. The rearrangement links TRBV3-1 (or the pseudogene TRBV3-2) to TRBJ2-3; 7 bases fit TRBD2. Germline CDR1 reads LGHDT; CDR2 reads YNNKEL (reference sequence). The CDR3 spans 14 residues. Unmatched junction bases numbered 7, after V lost 5 bases and J lost 5 bases.

J is TRBJ1-1 and V is TRBV28; a weak D match, TRBD1 (5 bases). V was cut by 6 bases and J by 2 bases, with 16 bases left in between. The CDR3 covers 15 residues. The germline V gene has CDR1 MDHEN and CDR2 SYDVKM. The CDR3 DNA sequence: TGTGCCAGCAGCCCCCGAGGGACGGTCAACACTGAAGCTTTCTTT. Translating gives CASSPRGTVNTEAFF.

The rearrangement joins TRBV7-9 to TRBJ2-3, with a weak D call TRBD1 (5 bases). The V end lost 5 bases, the J end lost 8 bases, and 8 bases lay between the germline ends. Germline-derived CDR1 and CDR2 are SEHNR and FQNEAQ (reference sequence). The CDR3 covers 11 residues. CDR3 DNA: TGTGCCAGCAGCCCGCAGGGTACGCAGTATTTT. Translating gives CASSPQGTQYF.

The chain links TRBV7-9 to TRBJ2-1, with 8 bases fitting TRBD2. The CDR3 sequence is 15 residues long. V lost 5 bases to trimming and J lost 8 bases; unmatched junction nucleotides: 11. Per germline, CDR1 SEHNR and CDR2 FQNEAQ (reference sequence). CDR3 residues: CASSPTGTSYDEQFF. The CDR3 region has the DNA TGTGCCAGCAGCCCCACTGGGACTAGTTACGATGAGCAGTTCTTC.

The rearrangement uses TRBV19 and TRBJ1-1; D unclear. The V and J ends lost 3 bases and 4 bases respectively, with 15 bases between them. The CDR3 is made up of 15 amino acids. Germline V gene lookup returns CDR1 LNHDA and CDR2 SQIVND (reference sequence). The CDR3 here is CASSIDLFGITEAFF. For the CDR3, the DNA is TGTGCCAGTAGTATTGACCTATTTGGGATCACTGAAGCTTTCTTT.

The chain uses TRBV6-5 and TRBJ2-1; D not resolved. The V end was cut by 10 bases, the J end by 6 bases, with 22 bases between. Germline lookup yields CDR1 MNHEY and CDR2 SVGAGI. The CDR3 spans 15 residues. CDR3 region: CAIGPRSGPFNEQFF. DNA for the CDR3: TGTGCCATCGGGCCTAGGTCAGGCCCTTTCAATGAGCAGTTCTTC.

The chain has TRBV29-1 and TRBJ2-7; weak D call: TRBD2 (6 bases). Germline V gene sequence: CDR1 SQVTM, CDR2 ANQGSEA. This CDR3 comprises 13 residues. V shed 4 bases and J shed 0 bases, with 10 bases lying between them. CDR3 nucleotides: TGCAGCGTTGTTCTCGGGGGCTCCTACGAGCAGTACTTC. It is translated as CSVVLGGSYEQYF.

This chain connects TRBV28 to TRBJ1-2; 7 bases agree with TRBD1. The V gene's germline CDR1 is MDHEN and CDR2 SYDVKM. CDR3 length: 16 amino acids. Trimming cost V 3 bases and J 7 bases; bases outside gene matches: 14. The CDR3 DNA reads TGTGCCAGCAGTTTTCAAGGGGCAGGGGGACACGGTGGCTACACCTTC. Protein sequence: CASSFQGAGGHGGYTF.

This chain links TRBV18 with TRBJ2-3; D is perhaps TRBD2 (6 bases). V gave up 4 bases and J gave up 6 bases, with 11 bases separating them. Germline V gene lookup returns CDR1 KGHSH and CDR2 LQKENI. The CDR3 totals 13 residues. CDR3 coding DNA: TGTGCCAGCTCACGTTCACGGGGGGATACGCAGTATTTT. Residues: CASSRSRGDTQYF.

In nucleotides, the CDR3 is TGTGCCAGCAGAGTTTACGGGTCAGGAGCCACTGAAGCTTTCTTT. Protein product: CASRVYGSGATEAFF. This sequence joins TRBV28 and TRBJ1-1; D unclear. V lost 6 bases and J lost 4, with 18 bases in between. CDR1 MDHEN and CDR2 SYDVKM come from the germline V gene. The CDR3 length is 15 residues.

V gene TRBV7-8 combines with J gene TRBJ2-3; the D gene is possibly TRBD2 (5 bases). Germline CDR1 and CDR2: SGHVS and FQNEAQ. The V gene lost 4 bases and the J gene lost 1 base, with 15 bases spanning the gap. The CDR3 consists of 16 residues. The chain's CDR3 is CASSYDGVVGTDTQYF. The CDR3 DNA reads as TGTGCCAGCAGCTACGACGGGGTTGTAGGCACAGATACGCAGTATTTT.

V is TRBV19 and J is TRBJ1-5; D is unresolved. The ends were cut back, 0 bases at V and 9 bases at J, with 9 bases in the middle. The CDR3 runs to 13 residues. The germline V gene has CDR1 LNHDA and CDR2 SQIVND (reference sequence). In nucleotides, the CDR3 is TGTGCCAGTAGTATAGAGGGTAAAGGGCCCCAGCATTTT. As protein: CASSIEGKGPQHF.

This clone was observed a handful of times. The junction differs from germline at one of its ends, possibly a read error. In DNA, the CDR3 is TGTGCTAGCAGCTTGGCCTACGGGGAGACCCAGTACTTC. Translating it yields CASSLAYGETQYF. The chain combines TRBV7-7 with TRBJ2-5, with D unresolved. The CDR3 is 13 amino acids. Per the germline V gene, CDR1 is SSHAT and CDR2 is FNYEAQ (reference sequence).

CDR3 residues: CASSQVLGASYEQYF. CDR3 coding DNA: TGTGCCAGCAGCCAAGTTTTAGGGGCCTCCTACGAGCAGTACTTC. The rearrangement joins TRBV3-1 (or the pseudogene TRBV3-2) to TRBJ2-7; weak D call: TRBD1 (5 bases). Trimming pared 1 base from V and 0 bases from J, leaving 10 bases between. The germline gives CDR1 LGHDT, CDR2 YNNKEL (reference sequence). This CDR3 contains 15 residues.

This clone was recorded once. The chain couples TRBV29-1 to TRBJ2-5, with TRBD1 matching 7 bases. The germline V gene encodes CDR1 SQVTM and CDR2 ANQGSEA. This CDR3 region has 12 residues. Trimming at V came to 7 bases and at J to 5 bases, leaving 7 bases not matched to a gene. The CDR3 reads CSGRQGDETQYF. In DNA, the CDR3 is TGCAGCGGCCGACAGGGTGATGAGACCCAGTACTTC.

This clone was found a few times. V is TRBV6-2 or TRBV6-3 and J is TRBJ1-5; a possible D gene is TRBD1 (6 bases). This CDR3 spans 16 amino acids. Germline lookup yields CDR1 MNHEY and CDR2 SVGEGT. V was cut by 6 bases and J by 6 bases, with 21 bases left in between. For the CDR3, the DNA is TGTGCCAGCAGCCTCGCCAGGGGCGACGTGGTTCAGCCCCAGCATTTT. Its translation: CASSLARGDVVQPQHF.